This paragraph covers one TCR beta chain sequence. No antigen is known for it. No much larger clone exists at a distance of one base, and base qualities are not known. This sample is drawn from a study of T cell responses to AZD1222 COVID-19 vaccine (dated by TCRdb to the early 2020s). Broadly, across the study: Because spike-specific TCR depth and breadth did not differ between the two schedules, AZD1222 recipients who got a second dose at roughly 4 weeks were pooled with those who got a second dose at roughly 12 weeks. A total of over 230 trial participants underwent TCR sequencing, of whom about 200 had received two doses of AZD1222 and about 25 had received two doses of the MenACWY control vaccine. Enrollment into the trials was organized by age into subgroups of 18-55, 56-69 and 70-plus years, and those subgroups contained about 150, 27 and 61 TCR-sequenced participants, respectively. Here is what the overall study found, with its caveats: After two AZD1222 doses, spike-specific TCR breadth and depth were significantly higher than at day 0 and than in MenACWY recipients. The 56-69-year group was small, and its depth increase did not reach significance, likely because of low power. Participants were mostly white British and included more females than males, and it was suggested by the authors that clonal diversity may have been underestimated. Conclusions about previously exposed vaccinees are limited, since just five or six AZD1222 recipients were seropositive for SARS-CoV-2 at baseline. Because no day 14 peak-response samples were available, the repertoires could be characterized only after the peak T cell response. CD4 TCRs associated with the vaccine covered the entire spike protein, and the dominant responses were in regions 160-218 and 743-854. Epitopes outside the regions mutated in the B.1.351 and B.1.1.7 variants were reportedly recognized by nearly half of the unique spike-specific TCRs.

Taken with the paper, the label for time point translates to: baseline before first vaccination. The vaccinee samples were drawn from two UK trials, COV001 and COV002, one of which was a single-blind randomized controlled phase 2/3 trial testing AZD1222 (ChAdOx1 nCoV-19) in healthy adults. Trial participant PBMC samples were collected at day 0 and day 28 after the second dose for TCRbeta chain sequencing. The CDR3 regions of human TCRbeta chains were analyzed by immunosequencing. The source study handled its data this way. TCRs in the repertoires were compared against a reference library of SARS-CoV-2-specific TCRs that had been generated with the MIRA antigen-specificity platform. Breadth was defined as the fraction of unique TCRs that were SARS-CoV-2-associated, and depth was defined as the fraction of total T cells that were SARS-CoV-2-associated. Using the MIRA data, every spike-specific TCR was mapped to the spike region that the TCR reacted to and assigned to either a CD4 or a CD8 class. Log10-transformed breadth and depth values were compared by one-way ANOVA with Sidak's multiple comparisons tests. This immuneACCESS table, as held by TCRdb, lists in-frame sequences with V and J called but not all clones. Of the missing ones, under half trace to an unresolved V gene in checked studies; the others have no known cause. V and J calls and clone size are copied from that table; D and trimming were computed from the DNA. Within this sample are fewer than 250,000 clones, with 85% to 95% of them counted one time only. The top ten clonotypes cover approximately 1.4% of the sample.

The germline V gene specifies SGDLS as CDR1 and YYNGEE as CDR2. V was cut back by 3 bases and J by 7 bases, leaving a gap of 17 bases between them. The CDR3, from cysteine to phenylalanine, totals 15 residues. Just the 45-base CDR3 DNA is kept, in frame starting at base 1. The sample consisted of peripheral blood, taken on day 0 of AZD1222 vaccination. This chain joins TRBV9 to TRBJ1-3, with the D gene call left open. The sequence derives from an adult in good health. For the CDR3, the sequence is CASSDTNGVPNTIYF. The sequence in DNA is TGTGCCAGCAGCGACACCAACGGGGTACCTAACACCATATATTTT.